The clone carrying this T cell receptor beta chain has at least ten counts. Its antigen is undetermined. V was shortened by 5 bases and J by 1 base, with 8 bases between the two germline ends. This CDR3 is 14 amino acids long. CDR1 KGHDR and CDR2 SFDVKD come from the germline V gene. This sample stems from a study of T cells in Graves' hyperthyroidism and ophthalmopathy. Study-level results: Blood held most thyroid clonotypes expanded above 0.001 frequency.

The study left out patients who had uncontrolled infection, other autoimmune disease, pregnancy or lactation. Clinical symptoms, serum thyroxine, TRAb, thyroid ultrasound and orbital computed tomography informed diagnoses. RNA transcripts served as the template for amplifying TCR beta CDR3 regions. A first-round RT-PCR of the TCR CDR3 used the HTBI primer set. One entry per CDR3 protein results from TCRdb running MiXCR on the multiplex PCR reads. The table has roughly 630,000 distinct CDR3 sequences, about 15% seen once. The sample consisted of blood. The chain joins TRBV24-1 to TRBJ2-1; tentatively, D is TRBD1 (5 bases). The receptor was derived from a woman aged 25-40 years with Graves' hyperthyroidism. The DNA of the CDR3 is TGTGCCACCAGTGGGGGCGAATCCTACAATGAGCAGTTCTTC. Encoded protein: CATSGGESYNEQFF.